These T cell receptor beta chains were read from a single sample in a study of spatial heterogeneity in lung cancer. TCRdb fed the 5' RACE reads into MiXCR, producing one record per CDR3 protein. This table holds about 60,000 distinct CDR3 sequences, about 8% found once. Sequencing used PBMCs, obtained at surgery. Receptors were obtained from a female donor with early-stage non-small cell lung cancer. Each CDR3 is given with its conserved first and last residue. A D gene is named only where the DNA matches it firmly. Some rows have no size entry. The others give once, few or many, or a class for an expanded clone.

TRBJ2-1 | TRBV3-1 | - | many | TGTGCCAGCAGCCAAGTGGCCTGGGGAGGTGAGCAGTTCTTC | CASSQVAWGGEQFF
TRBJ2-1 | TRBV11-3 | TRBD2 | many | TGTGCCAGCAGTGTTCATAGCGGGAGCGCCGGACCCGAGCAGTTCTTC | CASSVHSGSAGPEQFF
TRBJ1-5 | TRBV6-5 | TRBD1 | - | TGTGCCAGCAGCCCGACAGGGCGCAATCAGCCCCAGCATTTT | CASSPTGRNQPQHF
TRBJ2-7 | TRBV27 | TRBD1 | few | TGTGCCAGCAGTTGGCGACAGGGGGGATCTCGGGACAACTCCTACGAGCAGTACTTC | CASSWRQGGSRDNSYEQYF
TRBJ2-2 | TRBV29-1 | TRBD1 | many | TGCAGCGGGGGGTGGACAGGGCCCGGGGAGCTGTTTTTT | CSGGWTGPGELFF
TRBJ2-1 | TRBV7-9 | TRBD1 | - | TGTGCCAGCAGCCAGTGGACAGGCGGCTCCTACAATGAGCAGTTCTTC | CASSQWTGGSYNEQFF
TRBJ1-1 | TRBV27 | - | many | TGTGCCAGCAGCCTTCAGGGGCTCGGCACTGAAGCTTTCTTT | CASSLQGLGTEAFF
TRBJ1-3 | TRBV6-1 | - | many | TGTGCCAGCAGGCGTGCGGGAGCCGGAAACACCATATATTTT | CASRRAGAGNTIYF
TRBJ1-5 | TRBV7-2 | - | many | TGTGCCAGCAGCTTAGACACCTATCAGCCCCAGCATTTT | CASSLDTYQPQHF
TRBJ2-5 | TRBV20-1 | - | many | TGCAGTGCTACCCGGACTGTCCAAGAGACCCAGTACTTC | CSATRTVQETQYF
TRBJ1-5 | TRBV7-6 | - | - | TGTGCCAGCAGCCTCGACGGGGGGGGTCAGCCCCAGCATTTT | CASSLDGGGQPQHF
TRBJ2-5 | TRBV28 | - | - | TGTGCCAGTCAACAGGGTGCCGTCGAGACCCAGTACTTC | CASQQGAVETQYF
TRBJ2-2 | TRBV20-1 | - | - | TGCAGTGCTCCTCGGGGGACACGGACCGGGGAGCTGTTTTTT | CSAPRGTRTGELFF